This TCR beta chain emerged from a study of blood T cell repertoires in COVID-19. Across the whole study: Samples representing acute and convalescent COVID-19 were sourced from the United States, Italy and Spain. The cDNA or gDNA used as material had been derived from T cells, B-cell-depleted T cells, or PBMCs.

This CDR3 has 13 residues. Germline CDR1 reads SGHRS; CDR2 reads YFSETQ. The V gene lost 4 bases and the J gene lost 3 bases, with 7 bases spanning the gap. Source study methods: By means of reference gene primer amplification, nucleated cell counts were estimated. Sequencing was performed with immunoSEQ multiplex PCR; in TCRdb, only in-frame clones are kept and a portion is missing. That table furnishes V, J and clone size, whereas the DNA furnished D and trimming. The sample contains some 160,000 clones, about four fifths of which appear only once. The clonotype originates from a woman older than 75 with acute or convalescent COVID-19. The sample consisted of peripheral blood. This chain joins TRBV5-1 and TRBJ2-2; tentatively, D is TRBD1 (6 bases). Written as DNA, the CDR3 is TGCGCCAGCAGCAGGACAGACACCGGGGAGCTGTTTTTT. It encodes CASSRTDTGELFF.